This T cell receptor (beta chain) is drawn from a study of beta chain features in type 1 diabetes. Study outcomes and limitations: In all four CD4+ subsets, TCRB CDR3 length was significantly, moderately reduced in type 1 diabetes.

Trimming left V 3 bases short and J 2 bases short, with 15 bases between. CDR1 is SEHNR and CDR2 is FQNEAQ in the germline V gene (reference sequence). The CDR3 is 16 residues long. One heparinised blood draw averaging around 100 mL was given by each donor. Expressed TCRB transcripts were sequenced because the entire RNA isolate underwent reverse transcription. Measured with immunoSEQ multiplex PCR; TCRdb has only the in-frame clones, and not every one. Among roughly 500,000 clones, about an eighth were seen once, and the ten largest hold roughly 0.046%. About this clone itself: Its antigen is as yet unknown.

The sample comprised naive CD4+ T cells from blood. The TCR was taken from a woman under 30 in good health. V usage is TRBV7-9 and J usage is TRBJ2-3; D gene ambiguous. CDR3 sequence reads: CASSFAVQAYTDTQYF. The CDR3 coding sequence is TGTGCCAGCAGCTTCGCGGTACAAGCATACACAGATACGCAGTATTTT.